Below are 8 T cell receptor beta chains sequenced from a single sample in a study of cytomegalovirus exposure and HLA in healthy donors. The PCR ran on 60 Vbeta and 13 Jbeta primers. Profiled with immunoSEQ multiplex PCR; TCRdb holds only in-frame clones, not every one. Of under 170,000 clones listed, 60% to 85% are singletons. The sample comprised PBMCs. Receptors were obtained from a man aged 50-59 years in good health and CMV-seropositive.

The genes are TRBV11-2 and TRBJ2-3; 8 positions agree with TRBD1. Germline V gene sequence: CDR1 SGHAT, CDR2 FQNNGV. The V gene end was trimmed by 0 bases and the J gene end by 2 bases; junction bases not matched to a gene: 4. The CDR3 is made up of 16 amino acids. The CDR3 sequence: CASSLETGVPTDTQYF. Here the CDR3 DNA reads TGTGCCAGCAGCTTAGAGACAGGGGTCCCCACAGATACGCAGTATTTT.

The V call is TRBV7-8, the J call TRBJ2-1; 7 bases line up with TRBD1. CDR1 is SGHVS, CDR2 FQNEAQ, per germline. Trimming at V came to 6 bases and at J to 4 bases, leaving 9 bases not matched to a gene. The CDR3 is 15 residues long. The CDR3 sequence: CASSSGQTLYNEQFF. The CDR3 DNA is TGTGCCAGCAGTTCGGGACAGACCCTTTACAATGAGCAGTTCTTC.

V usage is TRBV5-1 and J usage is TRBJ2-5; 11 nucleotides match TRBD2. The CDR3 is 16 amino acids. The ends lost 3 bases at V and 3 bases at J; junction bases unmatched: 7. Germline V lookup: CDR1 SGHRS, CDR2 YFSETQ. CDR3 protein: CASSSRGSGGEETQYF. CDR3 bases: TGCGCCAGCAGCTCCCGGGGTAGCGGGGGGGAAGAGACCCAGTACTTC.

This chain uses TRBV4-1 with TRBJ2-1; 8 bases are shared with TRBD2. The CDR3 has 15 residues. V lost 4 bases and J lost 2; bases outside the gene matches: 4. Germline CDR1 and CDR2: MGHRA and YSYEKL. CDR3 in amino acids: CASSPGLVTYNEQFF. In DNA, the CDR3 is TGCGCCAGCAGCCCGGGACTAGTAACCTACAATGAGCAGTTCTTC.

The rearrangement joins TRBV27 to TRBJ1-4; 11 nucleotides agree with TRBD1. The ends lost 5 bases at V and 6 bases at J; junction bases unmatched: 5. Germline CDR1 reads MNHEY; CDR2 reads SMNVEV (reference sequence). The CDR3 is 15 residues long. In nucleotides, the CDR3 is TGTGCCAGCAGTCACCCGGGACAGGGGGATGAAAAACTGTTTTTT. It translates to CASSHPGQGDEKLFF. Full variable domain (outside the CDR3, taken from reference TRBV27 and TRBJ1-4): EAQVTQNPRYLITVTGKKLTVTCSQNMNHEYMSWYRQDPGLGLRQIYYSMNVEVTDKGDVPEGYKVSRKEKRNFPLILESPSPNQTSLYFCASSHPGQGDEKLFFGSGTQLSVL.

This chain connects TRBV6-1 to TRBJ2-7, with TRBD1 identical over 7 bases. The germline V gene has CDR1 MNHNS and CDR2 SASEGT. Germline trimming cut 4 bases from V and 2 bases from J; bases unmatched to any gene: 8. CDR3 size: 15 residues. The CDR3 reads CASSVETGSAYEQYF. CDR3 in DNA: TGTGCCAGCAGTGTAGAGACAGGGAGTGCCTACGAGCAGTACTTC.

The chain recombines TRBV15 with TRBJ1-5; 7 bases fit TRBD1. Trimming took 0 bases from V and 1 from J; bases not matched to a gene: 3. Germline V gives CDR1 LNHNV, CDR2 YYDKDF (reference sequence). The CDR3 runs to 16 residues. CDR3 amino acids: CATSRDRDRSNQPQHF. CDR3 coding DNA: TGTGCCACCAGCAGAGATCGGGACAGAAGCAATCAGCCCCAGCATTTT.

V gene TRBV7-2 combines with J gene TRBJ2-2; TRBD2 agrees at 7 bases. Germline CDR1 and CDR2: SGHTA and FQGNSA. The CDR3 length is 14 residues. The J segment lost 6 bases and the V segment lost 5 bases, leaving 6 bases of the junction unmatched. CDR3 region: CASSNPGLPGELFF. The CDR3 DNA reads as TGTGCCAGCAGCAACCCGGGACTACCCGGGGAGCTGTTTTTT.